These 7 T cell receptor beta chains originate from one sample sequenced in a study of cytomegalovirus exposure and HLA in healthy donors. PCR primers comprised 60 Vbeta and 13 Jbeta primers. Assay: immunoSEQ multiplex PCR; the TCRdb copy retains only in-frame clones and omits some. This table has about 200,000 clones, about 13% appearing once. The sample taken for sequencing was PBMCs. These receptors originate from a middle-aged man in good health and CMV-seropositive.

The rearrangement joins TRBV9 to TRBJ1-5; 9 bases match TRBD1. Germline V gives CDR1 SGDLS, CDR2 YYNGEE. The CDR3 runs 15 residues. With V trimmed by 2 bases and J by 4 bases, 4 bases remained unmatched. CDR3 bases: TGTGCCAGCAGCGTCGGGACAGGGTTTAATCAGCCCCAGCATTTT. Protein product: CASSVGTGFNQPQHF. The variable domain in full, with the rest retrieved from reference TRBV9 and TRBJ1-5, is DSGVTQTPKHLITATGQRVTLRCSPRSGDLSVYWYQQSLDQGLQFLIQYYNGEERAKGNILERFSAQQFPDLHSELNLSSLELGDSALYFCASSVGTGFNQPQHFGDGTRLSIL.

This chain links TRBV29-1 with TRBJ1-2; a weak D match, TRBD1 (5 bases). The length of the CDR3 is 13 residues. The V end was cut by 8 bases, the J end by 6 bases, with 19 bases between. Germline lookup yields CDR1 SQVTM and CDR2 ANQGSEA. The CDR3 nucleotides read TGCAGCTTCACCCGGGACTCCCCTCATGGCTACACCTTC. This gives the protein CSFTRDSPHGYTF. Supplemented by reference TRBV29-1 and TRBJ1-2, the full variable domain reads SAVISQKPSRDICQRGTSLTIQCQVDSQVTMMFWYRQQPGQSLTLIATANQGSEATYESGFVIDKFPISRPNLTFSTLTVSNMSPEDSSIYLCSFTRDSPHGYTFGSGTRLTVV.

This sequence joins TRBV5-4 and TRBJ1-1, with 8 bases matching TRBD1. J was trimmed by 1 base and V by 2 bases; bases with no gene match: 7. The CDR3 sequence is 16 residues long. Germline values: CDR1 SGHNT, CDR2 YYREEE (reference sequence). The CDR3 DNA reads TGTGCCAGCAGCTTCGTACCAGGACAGGGGAACACTGAAGCTTTCTTT. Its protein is CASSFVPGQGNTEAFF.

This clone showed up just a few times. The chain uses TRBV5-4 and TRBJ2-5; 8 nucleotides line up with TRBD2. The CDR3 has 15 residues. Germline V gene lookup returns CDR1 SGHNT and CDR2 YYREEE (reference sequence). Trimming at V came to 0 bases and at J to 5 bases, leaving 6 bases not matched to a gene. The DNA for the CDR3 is TGTGCCAGCAGCTTGGCGGGGGGGGCGGTGGAGACCCAGTACTTC. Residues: CASSLAGGAVETQYF.

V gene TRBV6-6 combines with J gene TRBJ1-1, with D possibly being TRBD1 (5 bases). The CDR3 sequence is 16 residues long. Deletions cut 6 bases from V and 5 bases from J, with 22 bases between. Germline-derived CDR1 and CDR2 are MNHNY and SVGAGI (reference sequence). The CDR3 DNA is TGTGCCAGCAGCTCTCTCTCCCCAGGGTTGGAAACTGAAGCTTTCTTT. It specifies CASSSLSPGLETEAFF.

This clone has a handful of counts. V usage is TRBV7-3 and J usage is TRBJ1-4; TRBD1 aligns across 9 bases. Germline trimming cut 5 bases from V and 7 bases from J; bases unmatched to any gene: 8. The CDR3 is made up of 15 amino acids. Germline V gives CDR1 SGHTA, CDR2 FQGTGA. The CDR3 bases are TGTGCCAGCAGCCTCACCGGACAGGGGCTTGAAAAACTGTTTTTT. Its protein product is CASSLTGQGLEKLFF.

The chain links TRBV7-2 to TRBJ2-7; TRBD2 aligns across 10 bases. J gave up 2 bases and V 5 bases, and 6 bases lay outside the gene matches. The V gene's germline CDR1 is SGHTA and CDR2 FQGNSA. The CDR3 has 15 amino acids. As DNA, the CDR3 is TGTGCCAGCAGCGGGGGAAGCGGGGGGGCCTACGAGCAGTACTTC. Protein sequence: CASSGGSGGAYEQYF.